The entry below gives a single T cell receptor beta chain sequence along with its context. Its specificity is not known. A read error may explain this, as a much larger clone is one base away. The CDR3 runs 14 residues. TCRdb re-called the 5' RACE reads with MiXCR, one entry per CDR3 protein. The table lists around 300,000 distinct CDR3 sequences, around a tenth of them singletons. The data stem from a study of CD8 T cells in ankylosing spondylitis. Findings of the study overall: Disease-linked clones were found to be CD8+ and relatively rare in peripheral blood. Made up of about eight highly homologous variants, a TCR beta motif appeared characteristic of ankylosing spondylitis blood.

V gene TRBV12-3 or TRBV12-4 combines with J gene TRBJ2-1; TRBD1 aligns across 8 bases. Specimen: blood, either unsorted or a sorted T cell fraction (not recorded which). This clonotype was obtained from a female donor with ankylosing spondylitis or in good health (not recorded which). This CDR3 reads CASGLGGTGDSQFF. CDR3 DNA sequence: TGTGCCAGCGGTTTAGGTGGGACAGGAGATTCGCAGTTCTTC.